These T cell receptor beta chains were read from a single sample in a study of OX40 agonist ivuxolimab in advanced cancers. The repertoire was sequenced with immunoSEQ multiplex PCR; TCRdb's copy has only in-frame clones and lacks some. The data hold around 62,000 clones, with roughly 73% observed a single time. Specimen: CD4+ or CD8+ T cells sorted from blood, collected in a trial of the OX40 agonist ivuxolimab. The receptors come from an adult with an advanced solid tumor such as melanoma, head and neck, liver or kidney cancer. Both conserved end residues are trimmed from each CDR3. A D gene is named only where the DNA matches it firmly. Some rows have no size entry. The others give once, few or many, or a class for an expanded clone.

D: -
V: TRBV18
size: -
J: TRBJ1-2
CDR3: ASSPEQGSAGYT

D: -
V: TRBV5-8
size: few
J: TRBJ1-5
CDR3: ASNLIRTALSNQPQH

D: TRBD2
V: TRBV19
size: -
J: TRBJ2-1
CDR3: ASNTGGTYNEQF

D: -
V: TRBV10-1
size: -
J: TRBJ2-3
CDR3: ASSESTRDRRTDTQY

D: TRBD2
V: TRBV9
size: -
J: TRBJ2-1
CDR3: ASSVVGLDSNEQF

D: -
V: TRBV5-6
size: -
J: TRBJ2-6
CDR3: ASRGLKVSGANVLT

D: -
V: TRBV7-9
size: -
J: TRBJ1-4
CDR3: ASSLAPNEKLF

D: TRBD1
V: TRBV19
size: -
J: TRBJ2-6
CDR3: ASSEGQGAGANVLT

D: -
V: TRBV5-1
size: -
J: TRBJ1-1
CDR3: ASSLVRGAEAF

D: TRBD2
V: TRBV7-6
size: -
J: TRBJ2-1
CDR3: ASSLGGGTSGVYNEQF

D: -
V: TRBV6-5
size: few
J: TRBJ2-1
CDR3: ASMQDFTYNEQF

D: -
V: TRBV21-1
size: -
J: TRBJ1-1
CDR3: ASSKGGGEVTNTEAF

D: -
V: TRBV6-1
size: few
J: TRBJ1-6
CDR3: ASSDNAWSSYNSPLH

D: -
V: TRBV6-4
size: -
J: TRBJ2-1
CDR3: ASSVVGGGYNEQF

D: -
V: TRBV18
size: medium-sized
J: TRBJ1-1
CDR3: ASSPPYSPTEAF

D: -
V: TRBV7-9
size: -
J: TRBJ1-1
CDR3: ASSLEQGTEAF

D: -
V: TRBV7-9
size: -
J: TRBJ2-7
CDR3: ASSLDPYEQY

D: -
V: TRBV9
size: -
J: TRBJ2-1
CDR3: ASSVAGEAYNEQF

D: -
V: TRBV2
size: few
J: TRBJ1-3
CDR3: ASKLTGYSGNTIY

D: -
V: TRBV2
size: few
J: TRBJ2-6
CDR3: ASSEQGNGANVLT

D: -
V: TRBV15
size: -
J: TRBJ2-6
CDR3: ATSRDYVNVLT

D: TRBD1
V: TRBV4-1
size: -
J: TRBJ2-1
CDR3: ASSQDPGTGSYNEQF

D: -
V: TRBV7-2
size: -
J: TRBJ1-6
CDR3: ASSLGGHSPLH

D: -
V: TRBV5-3
size: -
J: TRBJ1-2
CDR3: ARRARSYGYT

D: -
V: TRBV7-2
size: -
J: TRBJ1-5
CDR3: ASSRPGQDKPQH

D: -
V: TRBV6-6
size: few
J: TRBJ1-1
CDR3: ASSPTGNTEAF

D: -
V: TRBV2
size: -
J: TRBJ2-7
CDR3: ASRQSAYEQY

D: -
V: TRBV5-1
size: -
J: TRBJ2-7
CDR3: ASSPRGGPYEQY

D: -
V: TRBV7-9
size: once
J: TRBJ1-2
CDR3: ASSLEQGYGYT

D: TRBD1
V: TRBV6-5
size: -
J: -
CDR3: ASSYSRDSTYEQY

D: -
V: TRBV30
size: -
J: TRBJ1-3
CDR3: AWSPFEGSGNTIY

D: -
V: TRBV6-6
size: -
J: TRBJ2-1
CDR3: ASSYSAGSSYNEQF

D: -
V: TRBV6-1
size: -
J: TRBJ2-7
CDR3: ASSESHTSSYEQY

D: TRBD2
V: TRBV11-3
size: -
J: TRBJ2-1
CDR3: ASSKAELADSYNEQF

D: -
V: TRBV6-6
size: -
J: TRBJ2-5
CDR3: ASSYSQETQY

D: TRBD2
V: TRBV2
size: -
J: TRBJ2-7
CDR3: ASSDLGDSGVYEQY

D: TRBD2
V: TRBV10-3
size: -
J: TRBJ2-2
CDR3: AISEARGTSVTGELF

D: TRBD2
V: TRBV5-1
size: -
J: TRBJ2-5
CDR3: ASSLAGTSETQY

D: TRBD2
V: TRBV13
size: -
J: TRBJ2-5
CDR3: ASSPREGGGGWETQY

D: -
V: TRBV5-1
size: -
J: TRBJ2-1
CDR3: ASSLGRTSVPDEQF

D: TRBD1
V: TRBV28
size: -
J: TRBJ1-4
CDR3: ASSGISRDRGLREKLF

D: -
V: TRBV5-4
size: once
J: TRBJ2-2
CDR3: ASSLQGIGGELF

D: TRBD2
V: TRBV5-1
size: -
J: TRBJ2-1
CDR3: ASSLADAGAFEQF

D: TRBD1
V: TRBV6-6
size: -
J: TRBJ1-2
CDR3: ASTQGADDYGYT

D: TRBD1
V: TRBV6-4
size: -
J: TRBJ1-1
CDR3: ASSELTGTGTMNTEAF

D: -
V: TRBV7-9
size: -
J: TRBJ1-1
CDR3: ASTWEGIANTEAF

D: -
V: TRBV11-3
size: -
J: TRBJ2-1
CDR3: ASSLSGEQF

D: -
V: TRBV2
size: once
J: TRBJ2-1
CDR3: ASNLGAVDEQF

D: -
V: TRBV9
size: few
J: TRBJ1-4
CDR3: ASSPEGGDNEKLF

D: -
V: TRBV27
size: -
J: TRBJ2-2
CDR3: ASSLRERTGELF

D: -
V: TRBV5-6
size: many
J: TRBJ2-1
CDR3: ASSLLPSRQGSDNEQF

D: -
V: TRBV6-6
size: once
J: TRBJ1-3
CDR3: ASSSLFGNTIY

D: -
V: TRBV30
size: -
J: TRBJ1-5
CDR3: AWSVWGGSNQPQH

D: -
V: TRBV6-1
size: once
J: TRBJ1-2
CDR3: ASKNEDYGYT

D: TRBD1
V: TRBV10-3
size: -
J: TRBJ2-1
CDR3: AISPRGTGRFEQF